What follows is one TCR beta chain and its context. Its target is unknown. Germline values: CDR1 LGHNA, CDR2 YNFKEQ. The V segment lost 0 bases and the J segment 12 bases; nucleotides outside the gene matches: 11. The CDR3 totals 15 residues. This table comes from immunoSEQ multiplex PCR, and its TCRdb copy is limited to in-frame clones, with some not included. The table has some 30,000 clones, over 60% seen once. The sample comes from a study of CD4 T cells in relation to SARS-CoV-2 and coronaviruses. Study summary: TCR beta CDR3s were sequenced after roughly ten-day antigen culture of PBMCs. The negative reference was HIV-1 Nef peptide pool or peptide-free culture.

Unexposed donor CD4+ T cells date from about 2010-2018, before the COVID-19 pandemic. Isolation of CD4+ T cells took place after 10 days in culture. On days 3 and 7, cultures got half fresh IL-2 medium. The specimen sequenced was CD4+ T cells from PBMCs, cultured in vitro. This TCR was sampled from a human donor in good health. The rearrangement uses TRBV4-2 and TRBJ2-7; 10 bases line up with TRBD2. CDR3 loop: CASSQDTAGGPKLYF. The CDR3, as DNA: TGTGCCAGCAGCCAAGATACAGCGGGAGGGCCGAAGTTGTACTTC.